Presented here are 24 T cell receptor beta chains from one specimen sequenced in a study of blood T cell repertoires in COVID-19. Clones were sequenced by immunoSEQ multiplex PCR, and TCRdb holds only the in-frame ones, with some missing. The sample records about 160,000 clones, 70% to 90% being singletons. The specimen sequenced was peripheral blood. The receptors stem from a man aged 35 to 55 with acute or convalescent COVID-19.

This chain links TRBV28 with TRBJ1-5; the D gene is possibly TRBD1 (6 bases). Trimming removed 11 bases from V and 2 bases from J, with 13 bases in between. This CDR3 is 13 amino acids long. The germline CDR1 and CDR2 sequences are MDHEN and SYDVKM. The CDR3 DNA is TGTGCCGCGAAAGGGGGAGGCAATCAGCCCCAGCATTTT. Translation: CAAKGGGNQPQHF. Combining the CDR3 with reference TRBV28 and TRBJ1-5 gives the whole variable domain DVKVTQSSRYLVKRTGEKVFLECVQDMDHENMFWYRQDPGLGLRLIYFSYDVKMKEKGDIPEGYSVSREKKERFSLILESASTNQTSMYLCAAKGGGNQPQHFGDGTRLSIL.

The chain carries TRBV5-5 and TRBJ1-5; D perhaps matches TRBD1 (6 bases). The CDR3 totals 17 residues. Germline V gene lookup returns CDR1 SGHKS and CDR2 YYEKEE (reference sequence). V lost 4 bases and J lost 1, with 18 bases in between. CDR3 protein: CASSKGGAPNSNQPQHF. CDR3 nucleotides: TGTGCCAGCAGCAAAGGGGGTGCCCCCAACAGCAATCAGCCCCAGCATTTT.

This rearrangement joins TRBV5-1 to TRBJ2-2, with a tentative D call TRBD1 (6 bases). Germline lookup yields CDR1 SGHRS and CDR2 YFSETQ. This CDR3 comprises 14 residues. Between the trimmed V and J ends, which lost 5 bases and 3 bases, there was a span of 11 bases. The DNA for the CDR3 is TGCGCCAGCAGTCGACAGGAAGACACCGGGGAGCTGTTTTTT. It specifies CASSRQEDTGELFF.

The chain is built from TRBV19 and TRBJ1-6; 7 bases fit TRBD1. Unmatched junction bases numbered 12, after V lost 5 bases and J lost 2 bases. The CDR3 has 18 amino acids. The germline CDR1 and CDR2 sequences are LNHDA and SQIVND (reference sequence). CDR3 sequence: CASSAPTGEGTYNSPLHF. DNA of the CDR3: TGTGCCAGTAGTGCCCCCACAGGGGAAGGAACCTATAATTCACCCCTCCACTTT.

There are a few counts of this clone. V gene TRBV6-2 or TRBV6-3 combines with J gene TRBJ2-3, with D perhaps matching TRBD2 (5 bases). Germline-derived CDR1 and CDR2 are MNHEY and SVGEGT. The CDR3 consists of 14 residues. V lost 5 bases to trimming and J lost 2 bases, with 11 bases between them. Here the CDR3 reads CASSKAVVTDTQYF. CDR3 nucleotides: TGTGCCAGCAGTAAAGCGGTGGTCACAGATACGCAGTATTTT.

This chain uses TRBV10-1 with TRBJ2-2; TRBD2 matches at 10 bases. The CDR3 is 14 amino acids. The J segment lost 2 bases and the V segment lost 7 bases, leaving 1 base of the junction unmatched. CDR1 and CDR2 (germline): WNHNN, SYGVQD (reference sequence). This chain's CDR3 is CASKRGGNTGELFF. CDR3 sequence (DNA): TGCGCCAGCAAGCGGGGGGGAAACACCGGGGAGCTGTTTTTT.

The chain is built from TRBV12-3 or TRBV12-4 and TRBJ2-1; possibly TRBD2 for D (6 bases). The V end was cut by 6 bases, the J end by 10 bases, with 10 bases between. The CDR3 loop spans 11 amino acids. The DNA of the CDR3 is TGTGCCAGCAGGGGAGGAGTCGAGCAGTTCTTC. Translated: CASRGGVEQFF.

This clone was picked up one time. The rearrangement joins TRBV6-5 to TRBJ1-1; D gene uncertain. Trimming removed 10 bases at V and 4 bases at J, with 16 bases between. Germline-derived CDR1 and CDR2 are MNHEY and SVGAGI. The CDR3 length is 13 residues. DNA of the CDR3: TGTGCCACCACCAGAGGGAGTTTCACTGAAGCTTTCTTT. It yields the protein CATTRGSFTEAFF.

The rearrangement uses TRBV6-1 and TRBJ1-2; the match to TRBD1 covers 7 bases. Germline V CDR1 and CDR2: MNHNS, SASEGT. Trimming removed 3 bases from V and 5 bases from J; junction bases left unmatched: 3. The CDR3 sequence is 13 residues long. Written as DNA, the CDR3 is TGTGCCAGCAGTGAGGACAGGCTTTATGGCTACACCTTC. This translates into CASSEDRLYGYTF.

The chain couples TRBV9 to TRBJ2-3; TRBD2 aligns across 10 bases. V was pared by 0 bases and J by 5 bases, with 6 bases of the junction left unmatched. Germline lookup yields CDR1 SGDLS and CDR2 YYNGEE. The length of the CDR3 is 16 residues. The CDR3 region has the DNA TGTGCCAGCAGCGTAGGCCCTAGCGGGGGTGTAGATACGCAGTATTTT. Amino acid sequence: CASSVGPSGGVDTQYF.

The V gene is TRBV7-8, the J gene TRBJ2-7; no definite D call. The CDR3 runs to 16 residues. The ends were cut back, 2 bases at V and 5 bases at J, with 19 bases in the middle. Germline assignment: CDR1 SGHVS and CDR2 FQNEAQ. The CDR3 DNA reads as TGTGCCAGCAGCTTAAGGTCCGAACAGCCATGGAACGAGCAGTACTTC. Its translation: CASSLRSEQPWNEQYF.

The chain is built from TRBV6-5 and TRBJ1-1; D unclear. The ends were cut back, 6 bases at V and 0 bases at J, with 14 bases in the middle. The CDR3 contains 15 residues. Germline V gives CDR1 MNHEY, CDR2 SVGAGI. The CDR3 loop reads CASSHGGRMNTEAFF. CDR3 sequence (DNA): TGTGCCAGCAGCCACGGAGGACGGATGAACACTGAAGCTTTCTTT.

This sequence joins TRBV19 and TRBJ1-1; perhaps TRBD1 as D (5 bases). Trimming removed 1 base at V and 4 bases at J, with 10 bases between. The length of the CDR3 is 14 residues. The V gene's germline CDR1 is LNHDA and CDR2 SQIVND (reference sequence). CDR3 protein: CASSIVGRVTEAFF. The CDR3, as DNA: TGTGCCAGTAGTATAGTGGGCAGGGTCACTGAAGCTTTCTTT. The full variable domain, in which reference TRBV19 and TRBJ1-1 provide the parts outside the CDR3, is DGGITQSPKYLFRKEGQNVTLSCEQNLNHDAMYWYRQDPGQGLRLIYYSQIVNDFQKGDIAEGYSVSREKKESFPLTVTSAQKNPTAFYLCASSIVGRVTEAFFGQGTRLTVV.

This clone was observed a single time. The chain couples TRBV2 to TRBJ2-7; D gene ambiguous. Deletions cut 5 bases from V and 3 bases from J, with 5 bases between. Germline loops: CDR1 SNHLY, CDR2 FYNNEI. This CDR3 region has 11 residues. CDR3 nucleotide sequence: TGTGCCAGCAGTTCCCTCTACGAGCAGTACTTC. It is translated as CASSSLYEQYF.

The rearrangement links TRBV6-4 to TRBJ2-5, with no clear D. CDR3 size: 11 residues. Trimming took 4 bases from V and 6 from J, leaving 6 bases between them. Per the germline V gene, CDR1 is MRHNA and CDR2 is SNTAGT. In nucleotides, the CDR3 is TGTGCCAGCAGTGCGGTTAAGACCCAGTACTTC. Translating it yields CASSAVKTQYF.

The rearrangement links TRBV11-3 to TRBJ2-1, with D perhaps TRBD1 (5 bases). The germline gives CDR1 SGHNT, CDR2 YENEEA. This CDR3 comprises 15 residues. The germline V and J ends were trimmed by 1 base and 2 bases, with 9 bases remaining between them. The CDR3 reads CASSLGEQAYNEQFF. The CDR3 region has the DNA TGTGCCAGCAGCTTAGGGGAACAGGCCTACAATGAGCAGTTCTTC.

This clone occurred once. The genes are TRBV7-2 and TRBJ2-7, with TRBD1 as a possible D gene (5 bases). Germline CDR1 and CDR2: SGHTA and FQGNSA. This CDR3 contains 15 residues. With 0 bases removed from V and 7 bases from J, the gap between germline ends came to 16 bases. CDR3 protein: CASSLAFLGAEEQYF. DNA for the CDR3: TGTGCCAGCAGCTTAGCTTTCTTAGGGGCGGAGGAGCAGTACTTC.

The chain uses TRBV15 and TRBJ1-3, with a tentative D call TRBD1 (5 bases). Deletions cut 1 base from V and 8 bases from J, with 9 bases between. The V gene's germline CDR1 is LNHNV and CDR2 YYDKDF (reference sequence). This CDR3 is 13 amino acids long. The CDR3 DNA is TGTGCCACCAGCAGAGGCAGGGAGGACACCATATATTTT. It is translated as CATSRGREDTIYF.

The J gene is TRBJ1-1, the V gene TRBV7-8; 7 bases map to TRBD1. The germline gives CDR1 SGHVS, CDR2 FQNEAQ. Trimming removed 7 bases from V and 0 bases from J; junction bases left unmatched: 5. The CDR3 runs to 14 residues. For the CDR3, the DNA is TGTGCCAGCAAGGGACAGTCCTTGAACACTGAAGCTTTCTTT. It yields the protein CASKGQSLNTEAFF.

CDR3 DNA sequence: TGTGCCAGCAGACCGTTGACGGGGGACACTGAAGCTTTCTTT. It codes for CASRPLTGDTEAFF. The rearrangement uses TRBV6-5 and TRBJ1-1; D may be TRBD1 (5 bases). Trimming pared 6 bases from V and 3 bases from J, leaving 14 bases between. This CDR3 contains 14 residues. Germline CDR1 is MNHEY and CDR2 is SVGAGI.

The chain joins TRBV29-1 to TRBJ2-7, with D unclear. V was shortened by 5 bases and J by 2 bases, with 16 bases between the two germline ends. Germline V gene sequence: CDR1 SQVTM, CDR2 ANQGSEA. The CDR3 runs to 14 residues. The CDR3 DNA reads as TGCAGCGTTTCTAACAGTGTCTTAACCTACGAGCAGTACTTC. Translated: CSVSNSVLTYEQYF.

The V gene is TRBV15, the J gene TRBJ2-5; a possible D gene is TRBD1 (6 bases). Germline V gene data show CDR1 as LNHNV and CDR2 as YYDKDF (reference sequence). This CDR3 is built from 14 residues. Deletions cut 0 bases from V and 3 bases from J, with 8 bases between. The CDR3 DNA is TGTGCCACCAGCAGAGAGCCAGGGGAAGAGACCCAGTACTTC. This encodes CATSREPGEETQYF.

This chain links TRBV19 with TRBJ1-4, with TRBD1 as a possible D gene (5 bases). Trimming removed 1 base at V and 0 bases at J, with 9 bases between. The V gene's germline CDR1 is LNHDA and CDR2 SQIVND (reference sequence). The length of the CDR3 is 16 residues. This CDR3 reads CASSIGRVTTNEKLFF. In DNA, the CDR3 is TGTGCCAGTAGTATAGGCAGGGTGACAACTAATGAAAAACTGTTTTTT.

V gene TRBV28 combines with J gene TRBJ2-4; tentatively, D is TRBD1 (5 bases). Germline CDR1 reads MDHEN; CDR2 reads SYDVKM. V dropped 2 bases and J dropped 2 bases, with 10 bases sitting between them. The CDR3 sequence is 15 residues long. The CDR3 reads CASSLGHRPKNIQYF. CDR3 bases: TGTGCCAGCAGTTTAGGACACCGCCCCAAAAACATTCAGTACTTC.